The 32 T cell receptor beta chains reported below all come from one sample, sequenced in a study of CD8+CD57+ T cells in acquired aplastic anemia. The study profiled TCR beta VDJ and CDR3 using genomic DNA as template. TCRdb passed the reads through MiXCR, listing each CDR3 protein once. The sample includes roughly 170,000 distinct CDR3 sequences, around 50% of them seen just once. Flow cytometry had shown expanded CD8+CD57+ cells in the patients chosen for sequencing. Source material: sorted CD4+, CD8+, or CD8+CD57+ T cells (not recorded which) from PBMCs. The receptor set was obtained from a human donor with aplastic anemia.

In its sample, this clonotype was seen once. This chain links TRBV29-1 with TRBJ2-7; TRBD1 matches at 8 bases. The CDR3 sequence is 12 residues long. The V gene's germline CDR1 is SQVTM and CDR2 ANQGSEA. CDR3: CSLRTGIYEQYF. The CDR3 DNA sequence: TGCAGTTTAAGGACAGGGATCTACGAGCAGTACTTC.

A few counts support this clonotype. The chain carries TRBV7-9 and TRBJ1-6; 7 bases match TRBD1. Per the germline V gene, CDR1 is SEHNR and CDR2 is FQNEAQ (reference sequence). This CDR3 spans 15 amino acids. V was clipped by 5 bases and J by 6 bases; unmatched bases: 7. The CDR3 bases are TGTGCCAGCAGCAGCGAAGACAGGGCTAATTCACCCCTCCACTTT. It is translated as CASSSEDRANSPLHF.

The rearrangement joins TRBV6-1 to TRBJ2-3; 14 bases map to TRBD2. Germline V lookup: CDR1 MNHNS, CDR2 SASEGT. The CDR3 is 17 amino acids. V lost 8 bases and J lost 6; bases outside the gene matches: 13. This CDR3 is CASLGLAGAFRGDTQYF. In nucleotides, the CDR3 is TGTGCCAGCTTGGGACTAGCGGGGGCCTTCAGGGGGGATACGCAGTATTTT.

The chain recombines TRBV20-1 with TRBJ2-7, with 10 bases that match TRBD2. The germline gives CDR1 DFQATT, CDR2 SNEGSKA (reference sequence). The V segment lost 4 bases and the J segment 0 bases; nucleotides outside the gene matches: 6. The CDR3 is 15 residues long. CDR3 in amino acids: CSAISGTSVSYEQYF. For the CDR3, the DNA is TGCAGTGCTATTTCTGGGACTAGCGTCTCCTACGAGCAGTACTTC.

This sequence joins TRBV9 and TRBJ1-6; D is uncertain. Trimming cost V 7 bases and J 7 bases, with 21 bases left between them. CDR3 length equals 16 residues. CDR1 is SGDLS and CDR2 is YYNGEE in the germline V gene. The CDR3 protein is CASRGSRRTANSPLHF. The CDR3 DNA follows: TGTGCCAGCCGCGGAAGCAGGAGGACCGCGAATTCACCCCTCCACTTT.

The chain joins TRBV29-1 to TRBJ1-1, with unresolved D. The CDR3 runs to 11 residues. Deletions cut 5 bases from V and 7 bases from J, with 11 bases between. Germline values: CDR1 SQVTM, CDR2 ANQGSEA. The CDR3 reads CSVRDSYEAFF. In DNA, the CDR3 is TGCAGCGTTCGTGATAGCTATGAAGCTTTCTTT.

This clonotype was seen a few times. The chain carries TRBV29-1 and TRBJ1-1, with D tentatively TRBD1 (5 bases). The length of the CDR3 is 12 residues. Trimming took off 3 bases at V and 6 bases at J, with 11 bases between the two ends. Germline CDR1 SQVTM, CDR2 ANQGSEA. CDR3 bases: TGCAGCGTTGAGTGGGGGAGGTCTGAAGCTTTCTTT. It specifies CSVEWGRSEAFF.

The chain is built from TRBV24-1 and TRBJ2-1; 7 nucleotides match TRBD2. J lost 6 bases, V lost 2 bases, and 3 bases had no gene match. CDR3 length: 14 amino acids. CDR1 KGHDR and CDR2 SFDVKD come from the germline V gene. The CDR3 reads CATSDSTSSNEQFF. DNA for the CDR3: TGTGCCACCAGTGATTCGACTAGCAGCAATGAGCAGTTCTTC.

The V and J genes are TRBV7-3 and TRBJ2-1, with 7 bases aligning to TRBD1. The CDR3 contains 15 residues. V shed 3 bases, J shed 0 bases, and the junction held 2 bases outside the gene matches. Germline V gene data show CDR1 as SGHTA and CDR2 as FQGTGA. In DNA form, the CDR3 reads TGTGCCAGCAGCTTGGGACAGTTCTCCTACAATGAGCAGTTCTTC. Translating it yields CASSLGQFSYNEQFF.

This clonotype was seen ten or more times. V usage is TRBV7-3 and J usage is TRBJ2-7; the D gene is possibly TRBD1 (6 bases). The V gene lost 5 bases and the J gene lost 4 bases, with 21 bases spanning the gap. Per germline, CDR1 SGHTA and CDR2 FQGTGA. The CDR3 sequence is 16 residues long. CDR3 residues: CASSPQTGLLSYEQYF. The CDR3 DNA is TGTGCCAGCAGCCCCCAGACAGGCCTCCTCTCTTACGAGCAGTACTTC.

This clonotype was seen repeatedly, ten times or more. CDR3 amino acids: CSVSSKGAGRVEAFF. CDR3 bases: TGCAGCGTCTCATCGAAAGGAGCAGGGCGGGTTGAAGCTTTCTTT. This chain connects TRBV29-1 to TRBJ1-1; tentatively, D is TRBD1 (5 bases). V was pared by 6 bases and J by 7 bases, with 24 bases between. CDR3 length: 15 amino acids. The germline V gene encodes CDR1 SQVTM and CDR2 ANQGSEA.

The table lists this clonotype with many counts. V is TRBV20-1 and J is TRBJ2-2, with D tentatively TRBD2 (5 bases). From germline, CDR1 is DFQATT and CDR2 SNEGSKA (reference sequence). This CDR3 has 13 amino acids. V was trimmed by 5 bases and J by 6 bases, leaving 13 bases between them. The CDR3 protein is CSARGPVAGELFF. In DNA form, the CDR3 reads TGCAGTGCTCGGGGTCCGGTGGCCGGGGAGCTGTTTTTT.

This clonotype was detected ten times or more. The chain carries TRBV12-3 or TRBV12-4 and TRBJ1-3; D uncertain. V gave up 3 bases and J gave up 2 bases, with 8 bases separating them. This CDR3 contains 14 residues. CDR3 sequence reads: CASSLSGAGNTIYF. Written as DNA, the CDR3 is TGTGCCAGCAGTTTGTCAGGAGCTGGAAACACCATATATTTT.

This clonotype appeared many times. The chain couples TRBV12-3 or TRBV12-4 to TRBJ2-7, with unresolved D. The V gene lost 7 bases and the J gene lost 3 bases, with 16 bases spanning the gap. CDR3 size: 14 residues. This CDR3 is CASTTLSSLYEQYF. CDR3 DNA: TGTGCCAGCACCACACTATCCTCCCTCTACGAGCAGTACTTC.

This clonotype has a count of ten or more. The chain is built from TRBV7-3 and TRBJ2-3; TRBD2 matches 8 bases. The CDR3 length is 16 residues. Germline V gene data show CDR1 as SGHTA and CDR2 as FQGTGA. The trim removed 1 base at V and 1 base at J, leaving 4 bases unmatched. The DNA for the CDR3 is TGTGCCAGCAGCTTAAATCACGGGGGGGGCACAGATACGCAGTATTTT. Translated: CASSLNHGGGTDTQYF.

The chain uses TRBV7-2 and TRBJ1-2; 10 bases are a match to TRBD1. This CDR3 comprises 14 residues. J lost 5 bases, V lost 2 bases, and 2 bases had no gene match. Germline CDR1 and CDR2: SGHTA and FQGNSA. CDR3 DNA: TGTGCCAGCAGCTTAACGGGACAGGGGTATGGCTACACCTTC. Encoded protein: CASSLTGQGYGYTF.

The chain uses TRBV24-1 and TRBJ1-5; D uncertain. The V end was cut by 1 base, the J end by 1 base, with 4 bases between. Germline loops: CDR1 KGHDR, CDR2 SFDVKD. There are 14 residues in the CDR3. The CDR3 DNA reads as TGTGCCACCAGTGATTTAGAAAGCAATCAGCCCCAGCATTTT. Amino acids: CATSDLESNQPQHF.

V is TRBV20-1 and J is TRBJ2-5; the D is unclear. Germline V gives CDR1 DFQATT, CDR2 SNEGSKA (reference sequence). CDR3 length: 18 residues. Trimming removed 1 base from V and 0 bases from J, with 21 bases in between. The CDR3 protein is CSARGGKTMLAYQETQYF. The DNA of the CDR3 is TGCAGTGCTAGAGGTGGGAAGACCATGCTGGCGTACCAAGAGACCCAGTACTTC.

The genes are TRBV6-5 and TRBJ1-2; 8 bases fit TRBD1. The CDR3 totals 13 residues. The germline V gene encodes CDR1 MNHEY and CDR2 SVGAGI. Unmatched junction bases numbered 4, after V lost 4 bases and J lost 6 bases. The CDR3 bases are TGTGCCAGCAGTTTCGGACAGGGTGATGGCTACACCTTC. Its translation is CASSFGQGDGYTF.

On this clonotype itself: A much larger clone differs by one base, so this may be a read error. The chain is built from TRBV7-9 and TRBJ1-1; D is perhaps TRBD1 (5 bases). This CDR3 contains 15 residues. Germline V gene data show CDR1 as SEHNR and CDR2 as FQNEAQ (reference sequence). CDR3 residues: CASSVRVQANTEASF. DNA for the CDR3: TGTGCCAGCAGCGTCAGGGTACAGGCGAACACTGAAGCTTCCTTT.

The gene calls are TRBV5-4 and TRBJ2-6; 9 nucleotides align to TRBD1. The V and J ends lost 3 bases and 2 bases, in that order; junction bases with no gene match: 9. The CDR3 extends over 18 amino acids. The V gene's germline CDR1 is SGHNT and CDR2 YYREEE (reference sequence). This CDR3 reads CASSWALGQGAGANVLTF. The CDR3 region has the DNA TGTGCCAGCAGCTGGGCTTTGGGACAGGGTGCTGGGGCCAACGTCCTGACTTTC.

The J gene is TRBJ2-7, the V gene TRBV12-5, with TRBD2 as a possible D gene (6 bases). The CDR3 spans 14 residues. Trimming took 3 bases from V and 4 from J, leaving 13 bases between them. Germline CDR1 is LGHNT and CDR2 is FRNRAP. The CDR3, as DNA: TGTGCTAGTGGTTTTGACGGGGGACTTTACGAGCAGTACTTC. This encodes CASGFDGGLYEQYF.

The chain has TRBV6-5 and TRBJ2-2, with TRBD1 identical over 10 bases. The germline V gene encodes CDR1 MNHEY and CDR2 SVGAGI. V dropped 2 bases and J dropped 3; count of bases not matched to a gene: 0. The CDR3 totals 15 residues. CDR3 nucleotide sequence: TGTGCCAGCAGTTACGGGACAGGGGACACCGGGGAGCTGTTTTTT. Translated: CASSYGTGDTGELFF.

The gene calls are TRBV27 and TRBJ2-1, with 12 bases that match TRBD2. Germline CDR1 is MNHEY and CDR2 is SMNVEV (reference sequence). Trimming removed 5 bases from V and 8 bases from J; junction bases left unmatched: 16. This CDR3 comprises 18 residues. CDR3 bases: TGTGCCAGCAGTCCCTTAAAAACCCTAGCGGGAGGGCCTGATGAGCAGTTCTTC. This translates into CASSPLKTLAGGPDEQFF.

DNA of the CDR3: TGCGCCAGCAGCGTACAACTTTCCACAGATACGCAGTATTTT. The encoded protein is CASSVQLSTDTQYF. V gene TRBV5-1 combines with J gene TRBJ2-3; no reliable D call. The CDR3 is made up of 14 amino acids. The V end was cut by 4 bases, the J end by 2 bases, with 11 bases between. CDR1 and CDR2 from the germline V gene are SGHRS and YFSETQ.

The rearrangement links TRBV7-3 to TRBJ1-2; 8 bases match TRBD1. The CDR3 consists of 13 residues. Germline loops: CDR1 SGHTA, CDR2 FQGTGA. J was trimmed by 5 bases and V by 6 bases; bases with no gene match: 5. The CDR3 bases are TGTGCCAGCAGTCAGGGACAGGATTATGGCTACACCTTC. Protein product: CASSQGQDYGYTF.

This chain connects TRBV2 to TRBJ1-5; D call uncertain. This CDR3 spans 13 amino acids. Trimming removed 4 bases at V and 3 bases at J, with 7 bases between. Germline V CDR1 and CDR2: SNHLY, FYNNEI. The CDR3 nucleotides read TGTGCCAGCAGTGCGTCCCCCAATCAGCCCCAGCATTTT. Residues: CASSASPNQPQHF.

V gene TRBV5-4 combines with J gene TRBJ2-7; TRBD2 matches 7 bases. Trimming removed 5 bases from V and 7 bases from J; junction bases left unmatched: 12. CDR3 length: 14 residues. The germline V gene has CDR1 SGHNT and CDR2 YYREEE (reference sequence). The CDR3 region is CASSPGTIGLEQYF. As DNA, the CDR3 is TGTGCCAGCAGTCCGGGGACTATCGGCTTGGAGCAGTACTTC. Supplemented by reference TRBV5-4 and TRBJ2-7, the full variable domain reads ETGVTQSPTHLIKTRGQQVTLRCSSQSGHNTVSWYQQALGQGPQFIFQYYREEENGRGNFPPRFSGLQFPNYSSELNVNALELDDSALYLCASSPGTIGLEQYFGPGTRLTVT.

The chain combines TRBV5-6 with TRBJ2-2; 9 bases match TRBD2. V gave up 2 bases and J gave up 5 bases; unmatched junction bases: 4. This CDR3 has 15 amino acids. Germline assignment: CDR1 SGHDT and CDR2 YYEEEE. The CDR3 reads CASSFVSGSTGELFF. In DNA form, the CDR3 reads TGTGCCAGCAGCTTTGTTAGCGGGAGTACCGGGGAGCTGTTTTTT.

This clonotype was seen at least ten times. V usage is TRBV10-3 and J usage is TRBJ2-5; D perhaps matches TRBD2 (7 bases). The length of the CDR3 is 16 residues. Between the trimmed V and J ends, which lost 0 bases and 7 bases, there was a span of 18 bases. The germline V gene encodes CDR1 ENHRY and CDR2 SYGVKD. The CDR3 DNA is TGTGCCATCAGTGAGTCGATGGGGGGGCCTCCAGGGACCCAGTACTTC. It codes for CAISESMGGPPGTQYF.

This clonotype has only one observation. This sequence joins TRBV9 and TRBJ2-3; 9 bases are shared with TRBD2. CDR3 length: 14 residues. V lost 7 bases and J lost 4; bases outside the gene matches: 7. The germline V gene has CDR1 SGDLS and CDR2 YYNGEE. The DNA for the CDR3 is TGTGCCAGCGCACCGGGACTAGCCTCAGATACGCAGTATTTT. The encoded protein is CASAPGLASDTQYF. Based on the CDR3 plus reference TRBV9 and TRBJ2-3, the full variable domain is DSGVTQTPKHLITATGQRVTLRCSPRSGDLSVYWYQQSLDQGLQFLIQYYNGEERAKGNILERFSAQQFPDLHSELNLSSLELGDSALYFCASAPGLASDTQYFGPGTRLTVL.

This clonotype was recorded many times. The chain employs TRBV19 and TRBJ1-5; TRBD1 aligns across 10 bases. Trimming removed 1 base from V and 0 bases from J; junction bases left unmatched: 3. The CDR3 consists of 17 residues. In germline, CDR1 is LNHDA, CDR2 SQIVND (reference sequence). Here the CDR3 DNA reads TGTGCCAGTAGTATAGGGGGGACAGGGGATAGCAATCAGCCCCAGCATTTT. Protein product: CASSIGGTGDSNQPQHF.